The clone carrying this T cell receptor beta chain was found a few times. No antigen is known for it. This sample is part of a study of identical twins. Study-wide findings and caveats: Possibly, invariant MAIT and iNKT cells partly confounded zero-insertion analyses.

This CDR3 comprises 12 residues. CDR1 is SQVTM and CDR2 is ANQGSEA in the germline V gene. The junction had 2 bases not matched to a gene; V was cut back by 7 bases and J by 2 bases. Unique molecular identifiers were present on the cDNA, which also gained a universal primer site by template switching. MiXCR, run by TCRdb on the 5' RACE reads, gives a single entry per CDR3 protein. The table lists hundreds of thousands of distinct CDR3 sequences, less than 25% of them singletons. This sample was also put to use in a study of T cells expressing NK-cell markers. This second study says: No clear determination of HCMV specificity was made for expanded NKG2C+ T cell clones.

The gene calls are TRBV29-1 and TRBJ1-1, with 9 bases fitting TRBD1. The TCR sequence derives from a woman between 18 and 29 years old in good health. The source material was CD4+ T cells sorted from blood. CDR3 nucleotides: TGCAGCGGGGACAGGGTAAACACTGAAGCTTTCTTT. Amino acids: CSGDRVNTEAFF.